The source of this TCR beta chain is a study of cytomegalovirus exposure and HLA in healthy donors. Study-level information: From about 180 million T cells, an earlier analysis saw 110 million or so unique TCR beta sequences. Study-level findings and limits: A few V segments could not be told apart, such as TRBV6-2 and TRBV6-3, and were left out. It emerged from a later analysis that several of the most significant clusters appeared to be linked to common viral pathogens. A later analysis found most CMV-associated TCR beta chains apparently HLA-restricted.

Comment on this clone: Its antigen remains unidentified.

Researchers ran the PCR with 60 Vbeta and 13 Jbeta primers. The data were produced by immunoSEQ multiplex PCR, yet TCRdb's version contains in-frame clones alone and is incomplete. The table records over 150,000 clones, roughly 80% of them present only once. Germline lookup yields CDR1 SGHRS and CDR2 YFSETQ. The V and J ends lost 4 bases and 3 bases respectively, with 13 bases between them. CDR3 length: 15 residues. This TCR came from a boy aged 10-17 years in good health and CMV-seronegative. Sequenced input: PBMCs. The chain joins TRBV5-1 to TRBJ2-2; maybe TRBD1 (5 bases). The CDR3 nucleotides read TGCGCCAGCAGCCCCGGACAACTATACACCGGGGAGCTGTTTTTT. Encoded protein: CASSPGQLYTGELFF.